These 19 T cell receptor beta chains were all obtained from the same sample, sequenced in a study of Graves' ophthalmopathy and Graves' hyperthyroidism. Using RNA transcripts, the TCR beta CDR3 regions were amplified. The authors performed first-round RT-PCR with HTBI primers and then a second-round multiplex PCR. In TCRdb, the multiplex PCR reads were re-called with MiXCR into one record per CDR3 protein. The repertoire holds about 370,000 distinct CDR3 sequences, with about 17% as singletons. Material: peripheral blood. All receptors come from a woman in her late teens or twenties with Graves' ophthalmopathy.

Ten or more counts support this clonotype. The chain combines TRBV11-2 with TRBJ1-2; possible D gene TRBD1, 5 bases. Trimming left V 1 base short and J 6 bases short, with 9 bases between. CDR1 is SGHAT, CDR2 FQNNGV, per germline. This CDR3 has 13 residues. CDR3 protein: CASSLVSGHGYTF. In DNA form, the CDR3 reads TGTGCCAGCAGCTTAGTGTCAGGGCATGGCTACACCTTC.

This clonotype has ten or more counts. The V gene is TRBV12-3 or TRBV12-4, the J gene TRBJ1-1; TRBD1 might be the D (5 bases). This CDR3 spans 13 amino acids. Trimming took off 5 bases at V and 8 bases at J, with 15 bases between the two ends. CDR3 coding DNA: TGTGCCAGCAGTCCTTCGGGCGGGGGAGAAGCTTTCTTT. Encoded protein: CASSPSGGGEAFF.

This chain links TRBV6-5 with TRBJ2-7; tentative D call: TRBD2 (5 bases). The CDR3 extends over 14 amino acids. Per the germline V gene, CDR1 is MNHEY and CDR2 is SVGAGI. V was shortened by 0 bases and J by 4 bases, with 10 bases between the two germline ends. In nucleotides, the CDR3 is TGTGCCAGCAGTTACTCGCTTGGAGGATACGAGCAGTACTTC. Its translation: CASSYSLGGYEQYF.

This clonotype was detected ten times or more. The CDR3 bases are TGTGCCAGCAGACGAGGTCGGGCGGATAGCTACACCTTC. As protein: CASRRGRADSYTF. V gene TRBV6-2 or TRBV6-3 combines with J gene TRBJ1-2; D is unresolved. The V and J ends lost 6 bases and 9 bases respectively, with 17 bases between them. The germline gives CDR1 MNHEY, CDR2 SVGEGT. The CDR3 extends over 13 amino acids.

This clonotype was detected ten times or more. The chain couples TRBV20-1 to TRBJ2-7; 8 nucleotides align to TRBD1. The CDR3 contains 15 residues. Germline CDR1 and CDR2: DFQATT and SNEGSKA (reference sequence). The V gene end was trimmed by 0 bases and the J gene end by 2 bases; junction bases not matched to a gene: 6. The CDR3 nucleotides are TGCAGTGCTAGAGATGGGCAGGGGGCTCCCTACGAGCAGTACTTC. This translates into CSARDGQGAPYEQYF.

At least ten counts were recorded for this clonotype. The chain couples TRBV6-5 to TRBJ1-1; D not certain. V was pared by 0 bases and J by 4 bases, with 9 bases between. The germline V gene encodes CDR1 MNHEY and CDR2 SVGAGI. The CDR3 extends over 14 amino acids. CDR3 nucleotides: TGTGCCAGCAGTTACTCGGGAAGAGGCACTGAAGCTTTCTTT. It encodes CASSYSGRGTEAFF.

The table lists this clonotype with many counts. The chain links TRBV29-1 to TRBJ2-7; the match to TRBD2 covers 9 bases. Germline assignment: CDR1 SQVTM and CDR2 ANQGSEA. This CDR3 is 13 amino acids long. The J segment lost 0 bases and the V segment lost 4 bases, leaving 1 base of the junction unmatched. CDR3 region: CSVVAGASYEQYF. The CDR3 DNA reads TGCAGCGTTGTAGCGGGAGCCTCCTACGAGCAGTACTTC.

V gene TRBV24-1 combines with J gene TRBJ2-5; no clear D gene. The length of the CDR3 is 14 residues. Between the trimmed V and J ends, which lost 3 bases and 3 bases, there was a span of 10 bases. The germline V gene encodes CDR1 KGHDR and CDR2 SFDVKD. The chain's CDR3 is CATSDNLGKETQYF. The CDR3 coding sequence is TGTGCCACCAGTGATAATCTGGGGAAAGAGACCCAGTACTTC.

The CDR3 region is CASSLFARPPYEQYF. DNA of the CDR3: TGTGCCAGCAGCTTATTTGCCCGGCCTCCCTACGAGCAGTACTTC. The chain combines TRBV7-3 with TRBJ2-7; the D is unclear. Trimming cost V 2 bases and J 2 bases, with 13 bases left between them. The CDR3 length is 15 residues. Germline CDR1 is SGHTA and CDR2 is FQGTGA.

This clonotype showed up many times. J is TRBJ2-7 and V is TRBV6-5; D may be TRBD1 or TRBD2 (5 bases each). CDR1 and CDR2 (germline): MNHEY, SVGAGI. The CDR3 loop spans 15 amino acids. Trimming removed 0 bases at V and 3 bases at J, with 12 bases between. In DNA form, the CDR3 reads TGTGCCAGCAGTTACTCGAGGGGCAGCCACTACGAGCAGTACTTC. Encoded protein: CASSYSRGSHYEQYF.

V gene TRBV28 combines with J gene TRBJ2-5, with 9 nucleotides matching TRBD2. Trimming removed 5 bases from V and 4 bases from J; junction bases left unmatched: 14. CDR1 is MDHEN and CDR2 is SYDVKM in the germline V gene. The CDR3 totals 17 residues. For the CDR3, the DNA is TGTGCCAGCAGTCGTATGCGGGAGGGCCTGATAAGAGAGACCCAGTACTTC. It is translated as CASSRMREGLIRETQYF.

The chain has TRBV20-1 and TRBJ2-7; 12 nucleotides agree with TRBD2. Germline V gene data show CDR1 as DFQATT and CDR2 as SNEGSKA (reference sequence). The CDR3 spans 14 residues. J lost 6 bases, V lost 0 bases, and 3 bases had no gene match. The CDR3 coding sequence is TGCAGTGCTAGAGATCCTAGCGGGAGGGGCGAGCAGTACTTC. The encoded protein is CSARDPSGRGEQYF.

This clonotype was recorded many times. V gene TRBV12-3 or TRBV12-4 combines with J gene TRBJ2-7; D may be TRBD1 (6 bases). V shed 0 bases and J shed 3 bases, with 9 bases lying between them. This CDR3 is built from 14 residues. The CDR3 bases are TGTGCCAGCAGTTTAGCGGGGGCCCTCTACGAGCAGTACTTC. It is translated as CASSLAGALYEQYF.

This clonotype was detected many times. The V call is TRBV6-2 or TRBV6-3, the J call TRBJ1-6; D is uncertain. V shed 3 bases and J shed 7 bases, with 4 bases lying between them. The CDR3 contains 12 residues. In germline, CDR1 is MNHEY, CDR2 SVGEGT. The CDR3 nucleotides are TGTGCCAGCAGTTATGGGAATTCACCCCTCCACTTT. Residues: CASSYGNSPLHF.

The chain has TRBV30 and TRBJ1-1, with D unclear. Germline lookup yields CDR1 GTSNPN and CDR2 SVGIG (reference sequence). V lost 5 bases to trimming and J lost 4 bases, with 8 bases between them. This CDR3 has 11 residues. CDR3 bases: TGTGCCTGGTACCCCGGCACTGAAGCTTTCTTT. Its translation is CAWYPGTEAFF.

The sample holds many counts of this clonotype. The rearrangement uses TRBV28 and TRBJ2-6; perhaps TRBD2 as D (5 bases). The V gene lost 6 bases and the J gene lost 2 bases, with 11 bases spanning the gap. This CDR3 spans 15 amino acids. In germline, CDR1 is MDHEN, CDR2 SYDVKM. The CDR3 region is CASSPPGTGANVLTF. CDR3 sequence (DNA): TGTGCCAGCAGCCCGCCGGGGACTGGGGCCAACGTCCTGACTTTC.

This clonotype has a handful of counts. The chain carries TRBV19 and TRBJ2-7, with D perhaps matching TRBD2 (7 bases). Trimming pared 3 bases from V and 2 bases from J, leaving 14 bases between. Germline V gene data show CDR1 as LNHDA and CDR2 as SQIVND (reference sequence). The CDR3 covers 15 residues. The CDR3 nucleotides read TGTGCCAGTAGTATTGGGGGGGCGGCCGCCTACGAGCAGTACTTC. Translation: CASSIGGAAAYEQYF.

At least ten counts were recorded for this clonotype. The rearrangement uses TRBV5-1 and TRBJ1-1, with 11 bases aligning to TRBD1. The CDR3 has 14 residues. Per germline, CDR1 SGHRS and CDR2 YFSETQ. With 4 bases clipped from V and 6 bases from J, the junction kept 5 bases outside the gene matches. The CDR3 is CASSHGQGAAEAFF. The CDR3 DNA is TGCGCCAGCAGCCACGGACAGGGGGCTGCTGAAGCTTTCTTT. The whole variable domain, filled in from reference TRBV5-1 and TRBJ1-1, reads KAGVTQTPRYLIKTRGQQVTLSCSPISGHRSVSWYQQTPGQGLQFLFEYFSETQRNKGNFPGRFSGRQFSNSRSEMNVSTLELGDSALYLCASSHGQGAAEAFFGQGTRLTVV.

This clonotype was observed at least ten times. The CDR3 nucleotides read TGTGCCAGCAGCCCTAATAGCAATCAGCCCCAGCATTTT. It is translated as CASSPNSNQPQHF. The chain uses TRBV11-2 and TRBJ1-5; D call uncertain. V lost 5 bases to trimming and J lost 0 bases, with 5 bases between them. Germline CDR1 SGHAT, CDR2 FQNNGV. The CDR3 is 13 amino acids.